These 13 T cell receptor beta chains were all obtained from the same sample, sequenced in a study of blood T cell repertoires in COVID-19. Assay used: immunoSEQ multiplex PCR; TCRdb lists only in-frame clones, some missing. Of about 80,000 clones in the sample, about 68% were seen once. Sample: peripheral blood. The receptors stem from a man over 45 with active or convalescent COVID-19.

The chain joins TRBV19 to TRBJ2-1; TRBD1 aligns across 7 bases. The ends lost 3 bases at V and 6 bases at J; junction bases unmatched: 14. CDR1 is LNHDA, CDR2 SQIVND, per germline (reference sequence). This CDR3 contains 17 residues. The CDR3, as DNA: TGTGCCAGTAGTATCTCGAGATCGGGACAGTTTGTCAATGAGCAGTTCTTC. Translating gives CASSISRSGQFVNEQFF.

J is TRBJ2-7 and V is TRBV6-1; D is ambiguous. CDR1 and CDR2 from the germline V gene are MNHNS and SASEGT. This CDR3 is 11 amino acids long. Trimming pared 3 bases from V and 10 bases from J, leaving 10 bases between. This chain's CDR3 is CASSEIRVQYF. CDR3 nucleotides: TGTGCCAGCAGTGAGATCCGGGTACAGTACTTC.

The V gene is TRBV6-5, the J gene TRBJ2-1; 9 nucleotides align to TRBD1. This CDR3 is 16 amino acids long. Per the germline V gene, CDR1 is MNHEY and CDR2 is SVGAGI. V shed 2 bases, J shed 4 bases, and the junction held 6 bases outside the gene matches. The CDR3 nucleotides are TGTGCCAGCAGTTACACAGGGGGCGCGGGGTACAATGAGCAGTTCTTC. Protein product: CASSYTGGAGYNEQFF.

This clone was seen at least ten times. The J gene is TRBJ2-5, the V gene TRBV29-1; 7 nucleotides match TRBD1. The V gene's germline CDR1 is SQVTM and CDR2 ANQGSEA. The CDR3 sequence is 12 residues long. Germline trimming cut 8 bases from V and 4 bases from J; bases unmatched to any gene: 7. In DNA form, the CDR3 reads TGCAGCCTCCGGGACAGAGGAGAGACCCAGTACTTC. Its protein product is CSLRDRGETQYF.

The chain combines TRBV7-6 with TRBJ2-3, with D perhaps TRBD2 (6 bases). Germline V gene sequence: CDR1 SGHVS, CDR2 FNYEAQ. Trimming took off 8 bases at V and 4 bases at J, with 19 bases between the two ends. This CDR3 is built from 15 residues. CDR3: CASQLKAGWADTQYF. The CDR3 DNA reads TGTGCCAGCCAGCTAAAGGCGGGGTGGGCAGATACGCAGTATTTT.

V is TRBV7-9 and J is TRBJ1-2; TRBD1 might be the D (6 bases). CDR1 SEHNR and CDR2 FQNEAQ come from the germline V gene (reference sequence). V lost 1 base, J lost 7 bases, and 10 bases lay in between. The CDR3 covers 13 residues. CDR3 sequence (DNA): TGTGCCAGCAGCTTAGATCAGGGGTCTGGCTACACCTTC. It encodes CASSLDQGSGYTF.

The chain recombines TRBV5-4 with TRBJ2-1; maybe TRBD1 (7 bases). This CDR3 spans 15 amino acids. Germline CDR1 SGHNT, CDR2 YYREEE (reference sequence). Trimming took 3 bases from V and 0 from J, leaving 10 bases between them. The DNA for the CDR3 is TGTGCCAGCAGCTCAGGGGGGAGCTCCTACAATGAGCAGTTCTTC. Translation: CASSSGGSSYNEQFF.

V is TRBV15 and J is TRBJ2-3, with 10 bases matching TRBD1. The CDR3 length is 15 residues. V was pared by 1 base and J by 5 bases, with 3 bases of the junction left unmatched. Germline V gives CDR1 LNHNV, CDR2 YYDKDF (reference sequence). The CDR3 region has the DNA TGTGCCACCAGCAGAGGGGGACAGGGGAAAGATACGCAGTATTTT. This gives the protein CATSRGGQGKDTQYF.

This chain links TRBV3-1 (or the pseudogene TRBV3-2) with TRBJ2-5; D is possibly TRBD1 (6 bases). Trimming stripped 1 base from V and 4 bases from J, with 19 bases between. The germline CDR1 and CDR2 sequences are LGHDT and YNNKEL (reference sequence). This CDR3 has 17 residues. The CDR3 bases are TGTGCCAGCAGCCAAGCCAGGGGCGGGCAGGAAAGAGAGACCCAGTACTTC. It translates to CASSQARGGQERETQYF.

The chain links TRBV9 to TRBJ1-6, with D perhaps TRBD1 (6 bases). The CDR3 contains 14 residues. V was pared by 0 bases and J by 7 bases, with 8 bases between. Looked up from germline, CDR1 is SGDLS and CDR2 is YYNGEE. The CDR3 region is CASSVGGGNSPLHF. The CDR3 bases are TGTGCCAGCAGCGTAGGAGGGGGAAATTCACCCCTCCACTTT.

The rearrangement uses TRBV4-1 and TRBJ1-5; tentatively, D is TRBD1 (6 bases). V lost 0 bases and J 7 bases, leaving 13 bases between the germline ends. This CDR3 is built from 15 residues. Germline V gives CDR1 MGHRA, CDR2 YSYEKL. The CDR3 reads CASSQEVGQNQPQHF. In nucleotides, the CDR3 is TGCGCCAGCAGCCAAGAGGTAGGACAGAACCAGCCCCAGCATTTT.

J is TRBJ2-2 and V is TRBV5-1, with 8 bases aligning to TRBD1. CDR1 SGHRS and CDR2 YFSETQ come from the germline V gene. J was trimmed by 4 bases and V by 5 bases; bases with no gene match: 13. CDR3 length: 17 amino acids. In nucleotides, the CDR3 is TGCGCCAGCAGTCAGAGGACAGGGAGTGAAGTCACCGGGGAGCTGTTTTTT. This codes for CASSQRTGSEVTGELFF.

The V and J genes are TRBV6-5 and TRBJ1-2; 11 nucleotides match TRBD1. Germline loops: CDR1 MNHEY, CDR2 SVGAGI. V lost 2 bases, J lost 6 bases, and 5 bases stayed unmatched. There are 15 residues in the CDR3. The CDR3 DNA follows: TGTGCCAGCAGTTACCCATTGGGACAGGGGGATGGCTACACCTTC. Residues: CASSYPLGQGDGYTF.